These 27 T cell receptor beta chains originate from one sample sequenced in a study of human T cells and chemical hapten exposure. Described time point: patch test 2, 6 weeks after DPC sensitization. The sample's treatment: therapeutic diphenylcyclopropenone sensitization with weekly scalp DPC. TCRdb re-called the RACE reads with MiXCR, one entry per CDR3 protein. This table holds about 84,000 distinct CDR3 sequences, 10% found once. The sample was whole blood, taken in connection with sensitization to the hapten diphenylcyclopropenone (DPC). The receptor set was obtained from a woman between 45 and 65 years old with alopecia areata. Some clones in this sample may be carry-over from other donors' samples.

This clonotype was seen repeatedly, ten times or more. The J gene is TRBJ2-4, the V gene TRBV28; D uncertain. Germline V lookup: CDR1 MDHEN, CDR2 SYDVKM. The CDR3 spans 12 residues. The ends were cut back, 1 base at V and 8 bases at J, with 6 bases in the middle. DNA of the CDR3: TGTGCCAGCAGTTTATTAAGGGACATTCAGTACTTC. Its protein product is CASSLLRDIQYF.

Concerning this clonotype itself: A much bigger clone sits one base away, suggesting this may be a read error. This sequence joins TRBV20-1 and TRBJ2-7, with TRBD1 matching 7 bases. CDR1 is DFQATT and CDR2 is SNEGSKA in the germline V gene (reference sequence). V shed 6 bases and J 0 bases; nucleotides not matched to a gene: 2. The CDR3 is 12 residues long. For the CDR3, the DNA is TGCAGTGCCAGACAGGGCTCCTACGAGCAGTACTTC. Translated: CSARQGSYEQYF.

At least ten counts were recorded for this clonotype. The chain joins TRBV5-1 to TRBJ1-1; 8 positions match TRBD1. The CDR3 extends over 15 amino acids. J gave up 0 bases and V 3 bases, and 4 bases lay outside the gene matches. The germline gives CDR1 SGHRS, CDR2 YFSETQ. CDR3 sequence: CASSWQDRVNTEAFF. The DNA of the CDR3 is TGCGCCAGCAGCTGGCAGGACAGGGTGAACACTGAAGCTTTCTTT. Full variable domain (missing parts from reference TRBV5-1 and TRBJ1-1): KAGVTQTPRYLIKTRGQQVTLSCSPISGHRSVSWYQQTPGQGLQFLFEYFSETQRNKGNFPGRFSGRQFSNSRSEMNVSTLELGDSALYLCASSWQDRVNTEAFFGQGTRLTVV.

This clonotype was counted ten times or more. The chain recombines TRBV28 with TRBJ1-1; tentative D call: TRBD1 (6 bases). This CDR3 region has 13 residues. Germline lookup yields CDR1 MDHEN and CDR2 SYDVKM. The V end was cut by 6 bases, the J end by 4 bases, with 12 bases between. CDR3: CASRGGGFTEAFF. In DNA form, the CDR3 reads TGTGCCAGCAGGGGGGGCGGTTTCACTGAAGCTTTCTTT.

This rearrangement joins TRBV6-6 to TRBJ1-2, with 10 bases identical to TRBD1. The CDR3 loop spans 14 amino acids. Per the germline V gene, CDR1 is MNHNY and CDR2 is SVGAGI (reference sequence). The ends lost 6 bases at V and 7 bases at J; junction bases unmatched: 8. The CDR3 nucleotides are TGTGCCAGCAGGTTGGGACAGGGGTTGAGTGGCTACACCTTC. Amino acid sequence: CASRLGQGLSGYTF.

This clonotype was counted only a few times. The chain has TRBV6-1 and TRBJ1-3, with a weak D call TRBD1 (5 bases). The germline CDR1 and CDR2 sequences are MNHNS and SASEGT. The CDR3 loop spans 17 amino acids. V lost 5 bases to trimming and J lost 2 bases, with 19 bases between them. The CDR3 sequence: CASSHPPGPGTGNTIYF. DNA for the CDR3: TGTGCCAGCAGTCACCCACCAGGTCCAGGGACTGGAAACACCATATATTTT.

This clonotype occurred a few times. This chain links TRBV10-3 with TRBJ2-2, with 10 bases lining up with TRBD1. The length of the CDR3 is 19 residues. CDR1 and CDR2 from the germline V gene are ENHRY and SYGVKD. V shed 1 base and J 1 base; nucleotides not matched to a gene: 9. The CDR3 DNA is TGTGCCATCAGTGAGTGGATTGGGGACAGGGGACAGAACACCGGGGAGCTGTTTTTT. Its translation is CAISEWIGDRGQNTGELFF.

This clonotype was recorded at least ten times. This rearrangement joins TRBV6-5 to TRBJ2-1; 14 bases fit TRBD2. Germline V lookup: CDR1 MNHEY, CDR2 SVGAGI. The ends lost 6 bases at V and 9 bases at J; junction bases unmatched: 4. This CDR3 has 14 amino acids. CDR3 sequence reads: CASSGTSGSTEQFF. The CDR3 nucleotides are TGTGCCAGCAGCGGGACTAGCGGGAGTACTGAGCAGTTCTTC.

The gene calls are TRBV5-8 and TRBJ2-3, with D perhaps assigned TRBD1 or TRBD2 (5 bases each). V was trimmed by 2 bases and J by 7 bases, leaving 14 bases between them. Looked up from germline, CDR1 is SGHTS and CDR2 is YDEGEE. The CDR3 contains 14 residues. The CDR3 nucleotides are TGTGCCAGCAGCTTAGGGGACCAGAGGTATACGCAGTATTTT. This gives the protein CASSLGDQRYTQYF.

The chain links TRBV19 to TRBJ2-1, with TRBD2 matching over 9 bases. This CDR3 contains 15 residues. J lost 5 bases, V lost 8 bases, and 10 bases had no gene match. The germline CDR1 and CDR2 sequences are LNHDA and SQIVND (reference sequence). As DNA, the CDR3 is TGTGCCAGTGCCCTTGGTAGCGGGAGCCACAATGAGCAGTTCTTC. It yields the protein CASALGSGSHNEQFF.

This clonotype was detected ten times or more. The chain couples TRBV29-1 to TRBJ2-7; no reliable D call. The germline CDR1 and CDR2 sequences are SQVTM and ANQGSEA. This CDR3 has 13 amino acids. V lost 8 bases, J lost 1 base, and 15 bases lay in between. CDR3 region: CSFSPWGSYEQYF. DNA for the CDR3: TGCAGCTTCAGCCCTTGGGGTTCCTACGAGCAGTACTTC.

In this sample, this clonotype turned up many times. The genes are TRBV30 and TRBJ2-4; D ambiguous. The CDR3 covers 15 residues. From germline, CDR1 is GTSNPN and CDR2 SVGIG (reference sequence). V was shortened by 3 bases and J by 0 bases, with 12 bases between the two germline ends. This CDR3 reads CAWSAKNLAKNIQYF. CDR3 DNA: TGTGCCTGGAGCGCCAAAAACCTAGCCAAAAACATTCAGTACTTC.

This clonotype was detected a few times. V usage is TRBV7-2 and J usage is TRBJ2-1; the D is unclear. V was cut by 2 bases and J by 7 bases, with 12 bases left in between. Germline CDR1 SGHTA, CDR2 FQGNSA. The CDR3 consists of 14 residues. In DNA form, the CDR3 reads TGTGCCAGCAGCTTACCCTCACACCTGAATGAGCAGTTCTTC. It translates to CASSLPSHLNEQFF.

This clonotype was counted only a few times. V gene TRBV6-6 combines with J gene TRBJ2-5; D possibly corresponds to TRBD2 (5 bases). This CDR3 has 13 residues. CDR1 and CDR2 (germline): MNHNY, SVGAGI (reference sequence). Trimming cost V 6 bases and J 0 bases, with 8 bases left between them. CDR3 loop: CASSTGYQETQYF. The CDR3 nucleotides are TGTGCCAGCAGCACGGGGTACCAAGAGACCCAGTACTTC.

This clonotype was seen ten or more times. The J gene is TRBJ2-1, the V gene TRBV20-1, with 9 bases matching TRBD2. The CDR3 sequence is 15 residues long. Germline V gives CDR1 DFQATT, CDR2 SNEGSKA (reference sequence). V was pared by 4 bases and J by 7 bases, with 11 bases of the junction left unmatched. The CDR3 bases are TGCAGTGCTATATCCGGGACTAGCACCCGGAATGAGCAGTTCTTC. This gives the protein CSAISGTSTRNEQFF.

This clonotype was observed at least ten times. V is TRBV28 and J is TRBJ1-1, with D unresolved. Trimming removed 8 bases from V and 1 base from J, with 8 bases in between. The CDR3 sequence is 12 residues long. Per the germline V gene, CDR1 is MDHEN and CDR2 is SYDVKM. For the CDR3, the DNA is TGTGCCAGCGCTGTAAGGAACACTGAAGCTTTCTTT. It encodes CASAVRNTEAFF.

The CDR3 sequence: CSVGAVGQSGETQYF. DNA of the CDR3: TGCAGCGTTGGGGCCGTGGGACAGTCCGGAGAGACCCAGTACTTC. The chain has TRBV29-1 and TRBJ2-5; the match to TRBD1 covers 7 bases. V was pared by 4 bases and J by 4 bases, with 12 bases of the junction left unmatched. This CDR3 is 15 amino acids long. Germline V gene sequence: CDR1 SQVTM, CDR2 ANQGSEA. Filled out from reference TRBV29-1 and TRBJ2-5, the complete variable domain reads SAVISQKPSRDICQRGTSLTIQCQVDSQVTMMFWYRQQPGQSLTLIATANQGSEATYESGFVIDKFPISRPNLTFSTLTVSNMSPEDSSIYLCSVGAVGQSGETQYFGPGTRLLVL.

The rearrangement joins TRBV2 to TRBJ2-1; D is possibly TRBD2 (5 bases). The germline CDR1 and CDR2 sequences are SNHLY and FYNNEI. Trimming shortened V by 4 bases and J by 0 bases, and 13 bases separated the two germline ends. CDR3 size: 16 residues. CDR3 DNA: TGTGCCAGCAGTGTGTACACGGGGAGCTCCTACAATGAGCAGTTCTTC. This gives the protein CASSVYTGSSYNEQFF.

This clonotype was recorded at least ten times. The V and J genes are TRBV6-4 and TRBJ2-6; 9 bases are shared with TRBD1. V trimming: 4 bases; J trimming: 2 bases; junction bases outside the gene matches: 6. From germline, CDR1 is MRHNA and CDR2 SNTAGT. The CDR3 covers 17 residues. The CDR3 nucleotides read TGTGCCAGCAGTGGAACGGGACAGGGAACTGGGGCCAACGTCCTGACTTTC. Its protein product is CASSGTGQGTGANVLTF.

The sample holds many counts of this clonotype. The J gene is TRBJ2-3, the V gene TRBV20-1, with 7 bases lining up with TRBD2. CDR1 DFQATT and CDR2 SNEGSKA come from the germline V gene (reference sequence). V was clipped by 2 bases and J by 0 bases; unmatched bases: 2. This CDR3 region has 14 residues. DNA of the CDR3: TGCAGTGCTAGAACTAGCGCCAGCACAGATACGCAGTATTTT. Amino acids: CSARTSASTDTQYF.

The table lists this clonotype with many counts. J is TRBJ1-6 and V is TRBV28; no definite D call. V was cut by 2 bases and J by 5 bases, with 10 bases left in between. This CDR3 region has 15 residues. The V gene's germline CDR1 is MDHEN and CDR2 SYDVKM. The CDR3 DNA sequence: TGTGCCAGCAGTTTAGCGGTTGCGGATAATTCACCCCTCCACTTT. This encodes CASSLAVADNSPLHF.

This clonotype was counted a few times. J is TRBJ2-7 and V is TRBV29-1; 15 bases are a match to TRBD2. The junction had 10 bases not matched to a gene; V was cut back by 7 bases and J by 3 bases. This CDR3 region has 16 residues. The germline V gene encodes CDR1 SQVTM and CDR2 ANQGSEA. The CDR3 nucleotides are TGCAGCGGACCCCCGGGGACTAGCGGGAGGAACTACGAGCAGTACTTC. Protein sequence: CSGPPGTSGRNYEQYF.

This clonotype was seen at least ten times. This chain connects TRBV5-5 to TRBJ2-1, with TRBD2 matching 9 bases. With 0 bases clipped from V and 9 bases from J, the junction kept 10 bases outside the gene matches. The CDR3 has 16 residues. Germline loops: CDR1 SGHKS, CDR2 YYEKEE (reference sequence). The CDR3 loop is CASSLGVAGAVPEQFF. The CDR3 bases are TGTGCCAGCAGCTTGGGGGTAGCGGGAGCCGTCCCTGAGCAGTTCTTC.

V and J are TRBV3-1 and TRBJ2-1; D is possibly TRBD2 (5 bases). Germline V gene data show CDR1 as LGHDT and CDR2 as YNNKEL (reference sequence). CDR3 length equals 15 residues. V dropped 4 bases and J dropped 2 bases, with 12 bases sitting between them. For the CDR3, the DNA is TGTGCCAGCAGCCTAAGCGGTGGGGCCTACAATGAGCAGTTCTTC. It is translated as CASSLSGGAYNEQFF.

CDR3 sequence: CASTPFPSGSIEQYF. The CDR3 region has the DNA TGTGCCAGCACCCCGTTCCCTAGCGGGAGCATCGAGCAGTACTTC. The V gene is TRBV28, the J gene TRBJ2-7, with 10 bases aligning to TRBD2. With V trimmed by 7 bases and J by 6 bases, 12 bases remained unmatched. The CDR3 has 15 amino acids. Per germline, CDR1 MDHEN and CDR2 SYDVKM.

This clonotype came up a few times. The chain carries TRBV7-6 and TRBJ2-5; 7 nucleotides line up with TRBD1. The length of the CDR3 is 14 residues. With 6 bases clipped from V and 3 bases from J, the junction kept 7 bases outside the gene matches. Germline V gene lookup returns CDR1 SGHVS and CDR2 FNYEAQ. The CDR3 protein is CASRPRGWEETQYF. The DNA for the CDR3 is TGTGCCAGCAGACCCAGGGGGTGGGAAGAGACCCAGTACTTC.

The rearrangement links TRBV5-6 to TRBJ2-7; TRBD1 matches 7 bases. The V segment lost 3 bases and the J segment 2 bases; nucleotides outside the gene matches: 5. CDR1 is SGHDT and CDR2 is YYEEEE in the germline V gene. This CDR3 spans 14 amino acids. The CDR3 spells CASSSLTGAYEQYF. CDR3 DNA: TGTGCCAGCAGCTCCCTAACAGGGGCCTACGAGCAGTACTTC.